The 26 T cell receptor beta chains reported below all come from one sample, sequenced in a study of cytomegalovirus exposure and HLA in healthy donors. PCR involved 60 Vbeta and 13 Jbeta primers. Produced via immunoSEQ multiplex PCR; TCRdb's table is partial and in-frame only. This sample's table has under 95,000 clones. The sample taken for sequencing was PBMCs. All receptors come from a man in his fifties in good health and CMV-seronegative.

The V gene is TRBV6-6, the J gene TRBJ2-7, with TRBD1 identical over 12 bases. Germline V gene sequence: CDR1 MNHNY, CDR2 SVGAGI (reference sequence). Germline trimming cut 7 bases from V and 6 bases from J; bases unmatched to any gene: 7. CDR3 length equals 14 residues. CDR3 bases: TGTGCCAGCACCCTGGGACAGGGGGCTCTCGAGCAGTACTTC. It is translated as CASTLGQGALEQYF.

Here the CDR3 reads CASSFGQGANYGYTF. The CDR3 DNA reads TGTGCCAGCAGCTTTGGACAGGGGGCTAACTATGGCTACACCTTC. This sequence joins TRBV5-6 and TRBJ1-2; 10 bases align to TRBD1. Germline trimming cut 2 bases from V and 0 bases from J; bases unmatched to any gene: 1. This CDR3 is built from 15 residues. The V gene's germline CDR1 is SGHDT and CDR2 YYEEEE.

The CDR3 spells CASRGPTSPGELFF. The CDR3 DNA is TGTGCCAGCAGGGGCCCTACATCACCCGGGGAGCTGTTTTTT. This chain uses TRBV6-1 with TRBJ2-2; no definite D call. Germline V gene sequence: CDR1 MNHNS, CDR2 SASEGT. Trimming stripped 6 bases from V and 6 bases from J, with 14 bases between. The CDR3 is made up of 14 amino acids.

A word on this clone: The junction shows a germline mismatch at one end, possibly a read error. The chain links TRBV4-2 to TRBJ2-5; D not resolved. The CDR3 contains 15 residues. CDR1 and CDR2 from the germline V gene are LGHNA and YNFKEQ. The chain's CDR3 is CASGQIGSAKETQYF. The CDR3 DNA follows: TGTGCCAGCGGCCAAATCGGGTCAGCAAAAGAGACCCAGTACTTC.

V and J are TRBV5-1 and TRBJ1-4, with a possible D match to TRBD1 (5 bases). V was cut by 3 bases and J by 7 bases, with 13 bases left in between. Germline CDR1 SGHRS, CDR2 YFSETQ. This CDR3 is built from 14 residues. The CDR3 sequence: CASSSREGGEKLFF. The CDR3 region has the DNA TGCGCCAGCAGCTCCAGGGAGGGAGGTGAAAAACTGTTTTTT.

In DNA form, the CDR3 reads TGTGCCAGTAGTATAGGGGAATCGCAGGGGAACACTGAAGCTTTCTTT. Protein product: CASSIGESQGNTEAFF. The rearrangement joins TRBV19 to TRBJ1-1; D perhaps matches TRBD1 (5 bases). The CDR3 extends over 16 amino acids. V lost 1 base and J 1 base, leaving 13 bases between the germline ends. The germline V gene has CDR1 LNHDA and CDR2 SQIVND (reference sequence).

This chain connects TRBV6-1 to TRBJ1-6; possible D gene TRBD1, 6 bases. CDR3 length equals 13 residues. V dropped 6 bases and J dropped 6 bases, with 9 bases sitting between them. Germline CDR1 reads MNHNS; CDR2 reads SASEGT. The CDR3 DNA follows: TGTGCCAGCAGAGGACAGTCTAATTCACCCCTCCACTTT. Protein sequence: CASRGQSNSPLHF.

V gene TRBV2 combines with J gene TRBJ1-4, with D possibly matching TRBD1 (6 bases). This CDR3 comprises 13 residues. V lost 6 bases to trimming and J lost 7 bases, with 12 bases between them. Germline CDR1 reads SNHLY; CDR2 reads FYNNEI. CDR3 DNA: TGTGCCAGCAGGGGACATGGAGGTGAAAAACTGTTTTTT. Translated, it gives CASRGHGGEKLFF.

The chain is built from TRBV6-5 and TRBJ1-6; D is unresolved. The CDR3 sequence is 13 residues long. Trimming removed 2 bases from V and 12 bases from J, with 11 bases in between. Germline V gene data show CDR1 as MNHEY and CDR2 as SVGAGI. The chain's CDR3 is CASSYGGDLPLHF. CDR3 bases: TGTGCCAGCAGTTACGGTGGAGATCTACCCCTCCACTTT.

The chain has TRBV6-4 and TRBJ1-6; 7 bases fit TRBD1. CDR1 MRHNA and CDR2 SNTAGT come from the germline V gene. J was trimmed by 5 bases and V by 5 bases; bases with no gene match: 3. The CDR3 is made up of 14 amino acids. CDR3 region: CASSTGTDNSPLHF. Written as DNA, the CDR3 is TGTGCCAGCAGTACCGGGACAGATAATTCACCCCTCCACTTT.

This chain links TRBV10-3 with TRBJ2-6; 10 bases map to TRBD1. The CDR3 is 16 residues long. Losses at the gene ends were 4 bases for V and 4 bases for J; bases not matched to a gene: 4. The germline V gene encodes CDR1 ENHRY and CDR2 SYGVKD. The CDR3 loop is CAISAGTGVGANVLTF. In DNA form, the CDR3 reads TGTGCCATCAGTGCAGGGACAGGGGTCGGGGCCAACGTCCTGACTTTC.

The chain couples TRBV7-9 to TRBJ2-3; 8 bases line up with TRBD2. Germline V gives CDR1 SEHNR, CDR2 FQNEAQ (reference sequence). With V trimmed by 7 bases and J by 11 bases, 5 bases remained unmatched. The CDR3 length is 11 residues. CDR3: CASISGGGQYF. CDR3 bases: TGTGCCAGCATCAGCGGGGGCGGGCAGTATTTT.

In regard to this clone: Other DNA sequences in the same sample also yield this CDR3. The rearrangement links TRBV5-8 to TRBJ2-7, with TRBD1 matching over 10 bases. The ends lost 0 bases at V and 4 bases at J; junction bases unmatched: 4. Germline V lookup: CDR1 SGHTS, CDR2 YDEGEE. The CDR3 runs to 15 residues. The CDR3 region has the DNA TGTGCCAGCAGCTTGGGGACAGGGGGACTTTACGAGCAGTACTTC. It translates to CASSLGTGGLYEQYF.

This chain joins TRBV7-2 and TRBJ1-5, with D tentatively TRBD1 (6 bases). CDR1 and CDR2 (germline): SGHTA, FQGNSA. V gave up 3 bases and J gave up 4 bases, with 16 bases separating them. CDR3 length: 16 residues. The CDR3 protein is CASSFGSGVLNQPQHF. The CDR3 DNA follows: TGTGCCAGCAGCTTCGGGTCAGGGGTCTTGAATCAGCCCCAGCATTTT.

This sequence joins TRBV19 and TRBJ1-1, with D perhaps TRBD1 (6 bases). This CDR3 region has 16 residues. The germline CDR1 and CDR2 sequences are LNHDA and SQIVND (reference sequence). Trimming removed 2 bases at V and 6 bases at J, with 19 bases between. DNA of the CDR3: TGTGCCAGTAGTATACTACTTGTAAGGGGACAAGCTGAAGCTTTCTTT. Its translation is CASSILLVRGQAEAFF.

The chain is built from TRBV4-1 and TRBJ2-5, with TRBD2 identical over 14 bases. Germline CDR1 MGHRA, CDR2 YSYEKL. The junction had 13 bases not matched to a gene; V was cut back by 0 bases and J by 4 bases. This CDR3 has 20 residues. The chain's CDR3 is CASSQDPGLAGVGGRETQYF. CDR3 DNA: TGCGCCAGCAGCCAAGACCCGGGACTAGCGGGGGTAGGGGGCCGAGAGACCCAGTACTTC.

The V gene is TRBV11-2, the J gene TRBJ2-1, with D possibly TRBD2 on 6 matching bases. The CDR3 consists of 17 residues. Trimming stripped 1 base from V and 2 bases from J, with 15 bases between. Germline V gene lookup returns CDR1 SGHAT and CDR2 FQNNGV. This chain's CDR3 is CASSLVAGTQPYNEQFF. CDR3 coding DNA: TGTGCCAGCAGCTTAGTTGCCGGGACTCAACCCTACAATGAGCAGTTCTTC.

This sequence joins TRBV6-5 and TRBJ2-1; 8 positions match TRBD2. J lost 7 bases, V lost 7 bases, and 3 bases had no gene match. CDR1 and CDR2 (germline): MNHEY, SVGAGI. The CDR3 covers 12 residues. The CDR3 region has the DNA TGTGCCAGCACGACGGGGGGGAATGAGCAGTTCTTC. This codes for CASTTGGNEQFF.

The V gene is TRBV18, the J gene TRBJ1-4, with TRBD1 matching 7 bases. Trimming removed 3 bases from V and 5 bases from J; junction bases left unmatched: 3. The CDR3 has 14 amino acids. Germline CDR1 KGHSH, CDR2 LQKENI. Here the CDR3 reads CASSPGTANEKLFF. The CDR3 coding sequence is TGTGCCAGCTCACCGGGGACAGCGAATGAAAAACTGTTTTTT. Drawing the rest from reference TRBV18 and TRBJ1-4, the complete variable domain is NAGVMQNPRHLVRRRGQEARLRCSPMKGHSHVYWYRQLPEEGLKFMVYLQKENIIDESGMPKERFSAEFPKEGPSILRIQQVVRGDSAAYFCASSPGTANEKLFFGSGTQLSVL.

The CDR3 region has the DNA TGTGCCAGCAGCCGACTTATAAGTAACACCGGGGAGCTGTTTTTT. Translated, it gives CASSRLISNTGELFF. V is TRBV5-8 and J is TRBJ2-2; D call uncertain. This CDR3 contains 15 residues. V lost 4 bases and J lost 2, with 12 bases in between. CDR1 and CDR2 (germline): SGHTS, YDEGEE.

V usage is TRBV9 and J usage is TRBJ1-1; D is unresolved. From germline, CDR1 is SGDLS and CDR2 YYNGEE. The V end was cut by 3 bases, the J end by 5 bases, with 5 bases between. CDR3 length equals 11 residues. The chain's CDR3 is CASSAGTEAFF. The CDR3, as DNA: TGTGCCAGCAGCGCCGGGACTGAAGCTTTCTTT.

This chain uses TRBV7-9 with TRBJ2-3; 7 positions agree with TRBD1. Germline CDR1 is SEHNR and CDR2 is FQNEAQ (reference sequence). This CDR3 comprises 15 residues. The ends lost 1 base at V and 0 bases at J; junction bases unmatched: 1. In nucleotides, the CDR3 is TGTGCCAGCAGCTTAGTGGGACAGAGCACAGATACGCAGTATTTT. Translation: CASSLVGQSTDTQYF. The whole variable domain, filled in from reference TRBV7-9 and TRBJ2-3, reads DTGVSQNPRHKITKRGQNVTFRCDPISEHNRLYWYRQTLGQGPEFLTYFQNEAQLEKSRLLSDRFSAERPKGSFSTLEIQRTEQGDSAMYLCASSLVGQSTDTQYFGPGTRLTVL.

V usage is TRBV6-4 and J usage is TRBJ2-1; D possibly corresponds to TRBD1 (6 bases). Trimming pared 4 bases from V and 15 bases from J, leaving 13 bases between. Per the germline V gene, CDR1 is MRHNA and CDR2 is SNTAGT. The CDR3 sequence is 11 residues long. CDR3 nucleotide sequence: TGTGCCAGCAGTGTCTACAGGGTCCCGTTCTTC. Protein: CASSVYRVPFF.

The chain employs TRBV18 and TRBJ2-7, with 8 positions matching TRBD1. The germline V gene encodes CDR1 KGHSH and CDR2 LQKENI. The V segment lost 3 bases and the J segment 6 bases; nucleotides outside the gene matches: 7. The CDR3 consists of 14 residues. The CDR3 region has the DNA TGTGCCAGCTCACCTACTGCTGGACAGGGCGAGCAGTACTTC. Encoded protein: CASSPTAGQGEQYF.

The chain joins TRBV10-3 to TRBJ2-7; 10 bases agree with TRBD2. The CDR3 spans 15 residues. The J segment lost 4 bases and the V segment lost 0 bases, leaving 3 bases of the junction unmatched. Germline V gives CDR1 ENHRY, CDR2 SYGVKD. CDR3 bases: TGTGCCATCAGTGAGTCGAGCGGGGGGGCTTACGAGCAGTACTTC. This sequence encodes CAISESSGGAYEQYF.

The V call is TRBV2, the J call TRBJ2-5, with a weak D call TRBD2 (6 bases). The CDR3 contains 13 residues. Germline V gene sequence: CDR1 SNHLY, CDR2 FYNNEI. V was shortened by 6 bases and J by 2 bases, with 10 bases between the two germline ends. The CDR3 DNA sequence: TGTGCCAGCAGCCGCGGGGAGCAAGAGACCCAGTACTTC. Translated, it gives CASSRGEQETQYF.